A single sample gave rise to the 17 T cell receptor beta chains below, sequenced in a study of T cell repertoires in cytomegalovirus infection (dated by TCRdb to between 2019 and 2020). Sequencing was performed on an Illumina HiSeq 1500. The public reads were quality trimmed at Q25 with fastp and then assembled into clones with MiXCR by TCRdb, keeping productive beta chains. One record per CDR3 amino acid sequence lists the most common genes and DNA. The sample has 740,000 or so distinct CDR3 sequences on record, 35% to 40% of them singletons. The top ten constitute 2.8% of the sample. The sample was PBMCs. These receptors came from a human donor in good health (CMV status not recorded). Some clones in this sample may be carry-over from other donors' samples.

This clonotype was detected only a few times. This chain connects TRBV7-2 to TRBJ1-4; D unresolved. Germline V gene data show CDR1 as SGHTA and CDR2 as FQGNSA. With 2 bases removed from V and 7 bases from J, the gap between germline ends came to 8 bases. The length of the CDR3 is 13 residues. The CDR3 DNA follows: TGTGCCAGCAGCTTACCAGGAGGTGAAAAACTGTTTTTT. Its protein is CASSLPGGEKLFF.

The rearrangement links TRBV18 to TRBJ2-7; the D gene is possibly TRBD2 (6 bases). This CDR3 spans 15 amino acids. V was trimmed by 0 bases and J by 3 bases, leaving 12 bases between them. CDR1 is KGHSH and CDR2 is LQKENI in the germline V gene. The CDR3 loop is CASSPPAGQGYEQYF. The CDR3, as DNA: TGTGCCAGCTCACCACCGGCGGGGCAGGGCTACGAGCAGTACTTC.

This clonotype occurred a few times. This chain uses TRBV15 with TRBJ2-1; 9 bases are a match to TRBD2. This CDR3 contains 15 residues. Germline V CDR1 and CDR2: LNHNV, YYDKDF (reference sequence). Trimming removed 6 bases from V and 5 bases from J; junction bases left unmatched: 8. Written as DNA, the CDR3 is TGTGCCACCAGAGGCGGGGGGGGCCTCAACAATGAGCAGTTCTTC. This encodes CATRGGGGLNNEQFF.

V gene TRBV7-2 combines with J gene TRBJ2-3, with 9 bases matching TRBD2. The CDR3 runs to 19 residues. Germline-derived CDR1 and CDR2 are SGHTA and FQGNSA. V lost 5 bases and J lost 0; bases outside the gene matches: 15. The CDR3, as DNA: TGTGCCAGCAGCACCTGGACTAGCGTGGGAACCGCTAGCACAGATACGCAGTATTTT. It translates to CASSTWTSVGTASTDTQYF.

Notes on this clonotype: Relative to the germline gene, one junction end is altered; a read error may explain this. The genes are TRBV13 and TRBJ2-1; D possibly matches TRBD1 or TRBD2 (5 bases each). Germline V lookup: CDR1 PRHDT, CDR2 FYEKMQ (reference sequence). CDR3 length: 15 amino acids. In DNA, the CDR3 is TGTGCCAGCAGCTCGACGGGACCACCTTACAATGATCAGTTCTTC. Translation: CASSSTGPPYNDQFF.

V and J are TRBV20-1 and TRBJ1-2; D perhaps matches TRBD1 (6 bases). Germline V gene sequence: CDR1 DFQATT, CDR2 SNEGSKA (reference sequence). Trimming left V 3 bases short and J 8 bases short, with 16 bases between. There are 13 residues in the CDR3. The CDR3 region has the DNA TGCAGTGCTAGTAGGACGGACAGTGAAGGCTACACCTTC. Translated: CSASRTDSEGYTF.

With respect to this clonotype: The CDR3 carries no conserved terminal phenylalanine or tryptophan, so it likely arises from a read error. The chain combines TRBV7-3 with TRBJ2-3; the D call may be TRBD1 or TRBD2 (5 bases each). Trimming cost V 1 base and J 4 bases, with 12 bases left between them. Per the germline V gene, CDR1 is SGHTA and CDR2 is FQGTGA. CDR3 length equals 15 residues. The DNA for the CDR3 is TGTGCCAGCAGCTTAATCGTGGGGCGGGCAGATACGCAGTATTTG. Protein: CASSLIVGRADTQYL.

The V call is TRBV6-6, the J call TRBJ1-5, with 8 bases aligning to TRBD1. This CDR3 has 17 amino acids. Germline V gene sequence: CDR1 MNHNY, CDR2 SVGAGI (reference sequence). J was trimmed by 0 bases and V by 5 bases; bases with no gene match: 9. CDR3 residues: CASSKGQERYSNQPQHF. In DNA, the CDR3 is TGTGCCAGCAGTAAGGGACAGGAACGATATAGCAATCAGCCCCAGCATTTT.

V usage is TRBV18 and J usage is TRBJ1-1; possible D gene TRBD1, 5 bases. V gave up 3 bases and J gave up 0 bases, with 17 bases separating them. The CDR3 totals 17 residues. Germline V lookup: CDR1 KGHSH, CDR2 LQKENI. The chain's CDR3 is CASSPPGHAAMNTEAFF. CDR3 in DNA: TGTGCCAGCTCACCCCCGGGGCATGCTGCCATGAACACTGAAGCTTTCTTT.

The chain links TRBV24-1 to TRBJ2-1; 10 bases are a match to TRBD2. There are 15 residues in the CDR3. CDR1 and CDR2 from the germline V gene are KGHDR and SFDVKD. V trimming: 7 bases; J trimming: 8 bases; junction bases outside the gene matches: 10. CDR3 in amino acids: CATSPQAGGPYEQFF. DNA for the CDR3: TGTGCCACCAGCCCCCAAGCGGGAGGGCCTTATGAGCAGTTCTTC.

Of note for this clonotype: This may come from a read error, since a much larger clone is one base off. The V and J genes are TRBV7-6 and TRBJ2-7, with 8 bases aligning to TRBD2. This CDR3 comprises 17 residues. The germline V gene encodes CDR1 SGHVS and CDR2 FNYEAQ. The CDR3 DNA reads TGTGCCAGCATCTTAGCGTCTGGGTTCGGAGGGACTAGGGAGCAGTACTTC. It yields the protein CASILASGFGGTREQYF.

The table lists this clonotype with a few counts. The CDR3: CASSLTGTSSYNEQFF. In DNA form, the CDR3 reads TGTGCCAGCAGCTTAACCGGGACTAGTTCCTACAATGAGCAGTTCTTC. The chain recombines TRBV7-8 with TRBJ2-1; 8 nucleotides align to TRBD2. Per germline, CDR1 SGHVS and CDR2 FQNEAQ. This CDR3 comprises 16 residues. The ends lost 2 bases at V and 1 base at J; junction bases unmatched: 4.

This clonotype came up many times. The chain carries TRBV6-5 and TRBJ2-7; 8 bases match TRBD2. J lost 6 bases, V lost 0 bases, and 7 bases had no gene match. The CDR3 loop spans 15 amino acids. CDR1 and CDR2 (germline): MNHEY, SVGAGI. The CDR3 here is CASSYSVGRAAEQYF. The CDR3, as DNA: TGTGCCAGCAGTTACTCCGTCGGGAGGGCCGCCGAGCAGTACTTC.

This clonotype was seen a few times. V gene TRBV9 combines with J gene TRBJ2-3, with D possibly being TRBD2 (6 bases). V shed 0 bases and J shed 1 base, with 15 bases lying between them. CDR3 length: 17 amino acids. Germline CDR1 is SGDLS and CDR2 is YYNGEE. The CDR3 is CASSVVPLGGGTDTQYF. In DNA, the CDR3 is TGTGCCAGCAGCGTAGTCCCCCTAGGCGGGGGCACAGATACGCAGTATTTT.

This clonotype was picked up a small number of times. This sequence joins TRBV11-3 and TRBJ2-3; no firm D call. The germline V and J ends were trimmed by 5 bases and 0 bases, with 12 bases remaining between them. Germline-derived CDR1 and CDR2 are SGHNT and YENEEA. This CDR3 spans 15 amino acids. Here the CDR3 reads CASSDRRRSTDTQYF. CDR3 coding DNA: TGTGCCAGCAGCGACCGGCGACGAAGCACAGATACGCAGTATTTT.

The CDR3 loop is CAISFERGNTEAFF. Written as DNA, the CDR3 is TGTGCCATCAGCTTTGAACGGGGGAACACTGAAGCTTTCTTT. The rearrangement joins TRBV10-3 to TRBJ1-1; D unresolved. Trimming pared 6 bases from V and 1 base from J, leaving 12 bases between. This CDR3 has 14 residues. CDR1 is ENHRY and CDR2 is SYGVKD in the germline V gene.

The V and J genes are TRBV7-2 and TRBJ1-1, with 8 bases identical to TRBD1. In germline, CDR1 is SGHTA, CDR2 FQGNSA. Losses at the gene ends were 6 bases for V and 7 bases for J; bases not matched to a gene: 13. The CDR3 totals 15 residues. The CDR3 here is CASSNHRQGTYEAFF. The CDR3 region has the DNA TGTGCCAGCAGTAACCACCGACAGGGGACTTATGAAGCTTTCTTT. The full variable domain, in which reference TRBV7-2 and TRBJ1-1 provide the parts outside the CDR3, is GAGVSQSPSNKVTEKGKDVELRCDPISGHTALYWYRQSLGQGLEFLIYFQGNSAPDKSGLPSDRFSAERTGGSVSTLTIQRTQQEDSAVYLCASSNHRQGTYEAFFGQGTRLTVV.